These 10 T cell receptor beta chains share one sample of origin, sequenced in a study of shared clonotypes between healthy human individuals. Generated by immunoSEQ multiplex PCR, the TCRdb table keeps only in-frame clones and is missing some. This sample has 600,000 to 700,000 clones, with 73% found just once. Sequenced material: memory CD4+ T cells sorted from blood. Subset specified: CD45RA-negative fraction. The origin of the receptors is a woman in her 30s in good health.

V is TRBV29-1 and J is TRBJ1-1, with D uncertain. Trimming stripped 4 bases from V and 8 bases from J, with 14 bases between. The CDR3 runs to 12 residues. CDR1 and CDR2 (germline): SQVTM, ANQGSEA. The CDR3 DNA reads as TGCAGCGTTGGGCTCGGTCGCCCCGAAGCTTTCTTT. This sequence encodes CSVGLGRPEAFF.

The V gene is TRBV11-2, the J gene TRBJ1-5; D is unresolved. CDR1 and CDR2 from the germline V gene are SGHAT and FQNNGV. V was trimmed by 1 base and J by 7 bases, leaving 11 bases between them. This CDR3 region has 14 residues. Here the CDR3 reads CASSLGPIPQPQHF. CDR3 nucleotide sequence: TGTGCCAGCAGCTTAGGACCCATCCCCCAGCCCCAGCATTTT. The whole variable domain, filled in from reference TRBV11-2 and TRBJ1-5, reads EAGVAQSPRYKIIEKRQSVAFWCNPISGHATLYWYQQILGQGPKLLIQFQNNGVVDDSQLPKDRFSAERLKGVDSTLKIQPAKLEDSAVYLCASSLGPIPQPQHFGDGTRLSIL.

This clone occurred once. V gene TRBV10-2 combines with J gene TRBJ1-5; 8 positions match TRBD1. The CDR3 spans 15 residues. Germline assignment: CDR1 WSHSY and CDR2 SAAADI. The V and J ends lost 10 bases and 3 bases, in that order; junction bases with no gene match: 11. The CDR3 here is CATQAGGAFNQPQHF. The CDR3 DNA is TGCGCCACCCAGGCAGGGGGCGCTTTCAATCAGCCCCAGCATTTT.

This chain links TRBV28 with TRBJ2-2; TRBD1 agrees at 7 bases. CDR1 and CDR2 (germline): MDHEN, SYDVKM. Germline trimming cut 5 bases from V and 7 bases from J; bases unmatched to any gene: 13. The length of the CDR3 is 16 residues. The CDR3 bases are TGTGCCAGCAGTAACCGACAGGGCCGCGAAGTCGGGGAGCTGTTTTTT. The encoded protein is CASSNRQGREVGELFF. Drawing the rest from reference TRBV28 and TRBJ2-2, the complete variable domain is DVKVTQSSRYLVKRTGEKVFLECVQDMDHENMFWYRQDPGLGLRLIYFSYDVKMKEKGDIPEGYSVSREKKERFSLILESASTNQTSMYLCASSNRQGREVGELFFGEGSRLTVL.

V is TRBV4-1 and J is TRBJ2-3; 9 nucleotides align to TRBD1. Germline CDR1 and CDR2: MGHRA and YSYEKL. CDR3 length: 17 amino acids. V trimming: 4 bases; J trimming: 1 base; junction bases outside the gene matches: 9. The CDR3 reads CASSRQGGTGRTDTQYF. CDR3 nucleotide sequence: TGCGCCAGCAGCCGTCAAGGGGGGACAGGGCGCACAGATACGCAGTATTTT.

The chain links TRBV6-6 to TRBJ1-2, with 8 bases matching TRBD1. CDR1 MNHNY and CDR2 SVGAGI come from the germline V gene (reference sequence). The V segment lost 7 bases and the J segment 7 bases; nucleotides outside the gene matches: 11. The CDR3 is made up of 14 amino acids. The CDR3 DNA is TGTGCCAGCACCTTACGGGGGGACAGGACTGGCTACACCTTC. Translated: CASTLRGDRTGYTF.

Comments on this clone: This is likely a read error, given that the CDR3 carries no conserved phenylalanine or tryptophan at its end. The DNA is omitted, as the CDR3 cannot be located on it reliably, and the CDR3 follows TCRdb's listing. V is TRBV5-1 and J is TRBJ2-7. The germline V gene has CDR1 SGHRS and CDR2 YFSETQ. Termini included, the CDR3 measures 8 amino acids. The CDR3 protein is CASSGIVR.

As to this clone: This sample includes further DNA sequences coding for the same CDR3. The V call is TRBV5-1, the J call TRBJ2-4; no clear D. The CDR3 has 14 amino acids. V was pared by 2 bases and J by 0 bases, with 6 bases between. Germline-derived CDR1 and CDR2 are SGHRS and YFSETQ. CDR3 in amino acids: CASSLGLAKNIQYF. The DNA of the CDR3 is TGCGCCAGCAGCTTAGGCCTAGCCAAAAACATTCAGTACTTC.

The rearrangement joins TRBV5-1 to TRBJ1-2; TRBD1 is a possible D gene (5 bases). The CDR3 consists of 13 residues. V lost 4 bases, J lost 4 bases, and 11 bases lay in between. Per germline, CDR1 SGHRS and CDR2 YFSETQ. Written as DNA, the CDR3 is TGCGCCAGCAGCCCGGACATCGCCTATGGCTACACCTTC. Protein: CASSPDIAYGYTF.

DNA of the CDR3: TGCGCCAGCAGCCAAACAAGGAACACTGAAGCTTTCTTT. Protein sequence: CASSQTRNTEAFF. The rearrangement links TRBV4-1 to TRBJ1-1; D is unresolved. V was cut by 2 bases and J by 1 base, with 5 bases left in between. The CDR3 is 13 amino acids. Germline V gene sequence: CDR1 MGHRA, CDR2 YSYEKL.